The rows below give T cell receptor beta chains drawn from one sample of a study of CD8 T cells in Susac syndrome. MiXCR, run by TCRdb on the immunoSEQ multiplex PCR reads, gives a single entry per CDR3 protein. The sample lists 160,000 or so distinct CDR3 sequences, roughly 94% occurring once. The sample consisted of CD4+ T cells from PBMCs. The source of these receptors is a human donor with multiple sclerosis. Each CDR3 is given with its conserved first and last residue. D genes are given only for firm matches. Expanded clones get a size class; other rows say once, few or many, or leave the size out.

>NA|TRBV3-1|NA|TRBJ1-2
TGTGCCAGCAGCCAAGGAGCATTTCCCCATGGCTACACCTTC
CASSQGAFPHGYTF
>NA|TRBV5-6|NA|TRBJ2-7
TGTGCCAGCACGACCGATCAGGTCGGCGAGCAGTACTTC
CASTTDQVGEQYF
>NA|TRBV12-3/TRBV12-4|NA|TRBJ2-2
TGTGCCAGCAGTCTATTGGCGGGTGGCGGGGAGCTGTTTTTT
CASSLLAGGGELFF
>NA|TRBV4-1|NA|TRBJ1-2
TGCGCCAGCAGCCAAAGACAGGAGCCCTCCTATGGCTACACCTTC
CASSQRQEPSYGYTF
>NA|TRBV20-1|NA|TRBJ2-7
TGCAGTGCTATCACTAGTTTTTCCCACGAGCAGTACTTC
CSAITSFSHEQYF
>TRBD2|TRBV24-1|NA|TRBJ2-1
TGTGCCACCAGTGATTTGCCGGGACTAGCGGGGATCTACAATGAGCAGTTCTTC
CATSDLPGLAGIYNEQFF
>TRBD2|TRBV14|NA|TRBJ2-1
TGTGCCAGCAGCCAAGTTATAGCGGGAGGGGCGCAGTTCTTC
CASSQVIAGGAQFF
>NA|TRBV6-1|NA|TRBJ1-2
TGTGCCAGCGAGGGGACGGTTGGCTACACCTTC
CASEGTVGYTF
>TRBD2|TRBV7-2|NA|TRBJ2-5
TGTGCCAGCAGTCTTACTAGCGCCAAAGAGACCCAGTACTTC
CASSLTSAKETQYF
>NA|TRBV20-1|NA|TRBJ2-3
TGCAGCGTGGGGGCAGATACGCAGTATTTT
CSVGADTQYF
>NA|TRBV19|NA|TRBJ2-7
TGTGCCAGTAGTCGAGTGCGGGCCACGGGGAACGAGCAGTACTTC
CASSRVRATGNEQYF
>NA|TRBV18|NA|TRBJ2-2
TGTGCCAGCTCACCACGAGGGACCGGGGACACCGGGGAGCTGTTTTTT
CASSPRGTGDTGELFF
>NA|TRBV28|NA|TRBJ1-1
TGTGCCAGCAGTTTTGCCCAGGAAGCTTTCTTT
CASSFAQEAFF
>NA|TRBV15|NA|TRBJ2-5
TGTGCCACCAGCAGAGGACAGGGAGGAGGAGAGACCCAGTACTTC
CATSRGQGGGETQYF
>TRBD1|TRBV7-2|NA|TRBJ1-5
TGTGCCAGCAGCCTCCGGGACAGGGGGAACAATCAGCCCCAGCATTTT
CASSLRDRGNNQPQHF
>NA|TRBV15|NA|TRBJ2-6
TGTGCCACCAGCAGAGCGGGCACATCATCTGGGGCCAACGTCCTGACTTTC
CATSRAGTSSGANVLTF
>NA|TRBV20-1|NA|TRBJ2-5
TGCAGTGCCAGGAGGGGGGAGACCCAGTACTTC
CSARRGETQYF
>NA|TRBV6-2/TRBV6-3|NA|TRBJ2-3
TGTGCCAGCACTCCTGGGGTGGCTAGACCCTCCACAGATACGCAGTATTTT
CASTPGVARPSTDTQYF
>TRBD1|TRBV30|NA|TRBJ2-6
TGTGCCTGGTTGACAGGGGCTAGCTCTGGGGCCAACGTCCTGACTTTC
CAWLTGASSGANVLTF
>NA|TRBV13|once|TRBJ2-7
TGTGCCAGCAGCTTAAAGGACACGTCCTACGAGCAGTACTTC
CASSLKDTSYEQYF
>NA|TRBV30|NA|TRBJ2-1
TGTGCCTGGGGCGGGACCCCTCCTCATCGCGAGCAGTTCTTC
CAWGGTPPHREQFF
>TRBD1|TRBV24-1|NA|TRBJ1-5
TGTGCCACCAGTGGTTCCGGGACAGGGGACAATCAGCCCCAGCATTTT
CATSGSGTGDNQPQHF
>NA|TRBV29-1|NA|TRBJ1-3
TGCAGCGTTCAGGGTTCTGGAAACACCATATATTTT
CSVQGSGNTIYF
>NA|TRBV19|NA|TRBJ1-2
TGTGCTTCAGGACAGCCATTCTATGGCTACACCTTC
CASGQPFYGYTF
>NA|TRBV29-1|NA|TRBJ1-5
TGCAGCGTGACTGGTGGGGGCAATCAGCCCCAGCATTTT
CSVTGGGNQPQHF
>NA|TRBV12-3/TRBV12-4|NA|TRBJ1-5
TGTGCCAGCAGTTTAGTGGAGAATCAGCCCCAGCATTTT
CASSLVENQPQHF
>NA|TRBV3-1|NA|TRBJ1-5
TGTGCCAGCAGCCAAGACAGGGTACATCAGCCCCAGCATTTT
CASSQDRVHQPQHF
>NA|TRBV7-2|NA|TRBJ2-7
TGTGCCAGCAGCTCCACAGGAACGGTCCAGGGCGAGCAGTACTTC
CASSSTGTVQGEQYF
>NA|TRBV20-1|NA|TRBJ1-1
TGCAGTGCTAGATGGGGGGGTAGGGACACTGAAGCTTTCTTT
CSARWGGRDTEAFF
>NA|TRBV20-1|NA|TRBJ1-2
TGCAGTGCTAGAGAGCAGGGGACGAGTGGCTACACCTTC
CSAREQGTSGYTF
>NA|TRBV4-1|NA|TRBJ1-2
TGCGCCAGCAGCCAAGACTCGGCAGGGCCATATGGCTACACCTTC
CASSQDSAGPYGYTF
>TRBD1|TRBV9|once|TRBJ1-5
TGTGCCAGCAGCGGCGGACAGGGCTATAATCAGCCCCAGCATTTT
CASSGGQGYNQPQHF
>TRBD1|TRBV5-6|NA|TRBJ2-7
TGTGCCAGCAACATCCCACCGGGACAGGGAGTTTACGAGCAGTACTTC
CASNIPPGQGVYEQYF
>TRBD2|TRBV4-2|NA|TRBJ2-1
TGTGCCAGCAGCCAAGGTACAGCGGGAGCCTTGGATGAGCAGTTCTTC
CASSQGTAGALDEQFF
>NA|TRBV9|NA|TRBJ1-1
TGTGCCAGCAGCGTAGATCCGGCCGGGACGAACACTGAAGCTTTCTTT
CASSVDPAGTNTEAFF
>NA|TRBV20-1|once|TRBJ2-3
TGCAGTGTTGTAATCCGGGGTGGAGATACGCAGTATTTT
CSVVIRGGDTQYF
>NA|TRBV3-1|NA|TRBJ1-1
TGTGCCAGCAGCCAAGATCCAGGCGGCACTGAAGCTTTCTTT
CASSQDPGGTEAFF
>TRBD1|TRBV7-2|NA|TRBJ2-2
TGTGCCAGCAGCTATAAGACAGGGGAAACCGGGGAGCTGTTTTTT
CASSYKTGETGELFF
>TRBD1|TRBV12-3/TRBV12-4|NA|TRBJ1-1
TGTGCCAGCAGTCTACGACAGGGGGAGGCAGCTTTCTTT
CASSLRQGEAAFF
>NA|TRBV29-1|NA|TRBJ1-5
TGCAGCGTTGAAACCGGCAGGGGACAGCCCCAGCATTTT
CSVETGRGQPQHF
>NA|TRBV12-3/TRBV12-4|NA|TRBJ2-1
TGTGCCAGCAGACTATCCTACAATGAGCAGTTCTTC
CASRLSYNEQFF
>NA|TRBV20-1|NA|TRBJ2-7
TGCAGTGCCGAACTTCGAGGGGGGGGGAACTACGAGCAGTACTTC
CSAELRGGGNYEQYF
>TRBD2|TRBV10-3|NA|TRBJ2-2
TGTGCCATCAGTGCTAGCGGGAGCGGAACCGGGGAGCTGTTTTTT
CAISASGSGTGELFF
>NA|TRBV7-8|NA|TRBJ2-5
TGTGCCAGCAGCAGGGACCAGGGGCAAGAGACCCAGTACTTC
CASSRDQGQETQYF
>TRBD1|TRBV7-8|NA|TRBJ2-7
TGTGCCAGCAGCTTACCCCGGACAGGGCTCACCTACGAGCAGTACTTC
CASSLPRTGLTYEQYF
>NA|TRBV20-1|NA|TRBJ1-5
TGCAGTGCTGGATCCGGTAGGGCAGATGAGCCCCAGCATTTT
CSAGSGRADEPQHF
>NA|TRBV13|NA|TRBJ1-2
TGTGCCAGCAGCAGGAGCTACTATGGCTACACCTTC
CASSRSYYGYTF
>NA|TRBV5-1|NA|TRBJ2-6
TGCGCCAGCAGCACCACTTCGGGACCACAGGGCCGGCTGACTTTC
CASSTTSGPQGRLTF
>TRBD1|TRBV28|NA|TRBJ2-2
TGTGCCAGCAGTTCCGGACAGGGAGACGGGGAGCTGTTTTTT
CASSSGQGDGELFF
>TRBD2|TRBV12-3/TRBV12-4|NA|TRBJ2-2
TGTGCCAGCAGTTTGGTGGGAGGGCCGATCGGGGAGCTGTTTTTT
CASSLVGGPIGELFF
>TRBD1|TRBV29-1|NA|TRBJ2-7
TGCAGCGTTGATGCAGGACAGGGTTACGAGCAGTACTTC
CSVDAGQGYEQYF
>NA|TRBV10-2|NA|TRBJ1-5
TGCGCCAGCAGTGGTTATGAGGATCAGCCCCAGCATTTT
CASSGYEDQPQHF
>TRBD2|TRBV7-7|NA|TRBJ2-2
TGTGCCAGCAGCCCAACTAGCGGAACGAACACCGGGGAGCTGTTTTTT
CASSPTSGTNTGELFF
>TRBD2|TRBV7-8|NA|TRBJ2-1
TGTGCCAGCAGCTTCTGGACTAGCGTCTACAATGAGCAGTTCTTC
CASSFWTSVYNEQFF
>NA|TRBV10-2|NA|TRBJ1-1
TGCGCCAGTTACAGGGAGGGCACTGAAGCTTTCTTT
CASYREGTEAFF
>TRBD1|TRBV10-3|NA|TRBJ1-4
TGTGCCATCAGTGAGTCTCATACCGGGACAGGCTTTTTT
CAISESHTGTGFF